Shown below are 21 T cell receptor beta chains from a single sample sequenced in a study of shared clonotypes between healthy human individuals. Assay used: immunoSEQ multiplex PCR; TCRdb lists only in-frame clones, some missing. The sample holds 2 million to 3 million clones; approximately 93% are singletons and the top ten take about 0.38%. The specimen sequenced was naive CD4+ T cells from PBMCs. As to subset: CD45RA+ positively selected. These receptors were taken from a young man in good health. Some clones in this sample may be carry-over from other donors' samples.

This chain joins TRBV11-2 and TRBJ2-3; weak D call: TRBD2 (5 bases). Trimming pared 5 bases from V and 5 bases from J, leaving 11 bases between. This CDR3 spans 13 amino acids. From germline, CDR1 is SGHAT and CDR2 FQNNGV. CDR3 sequence: CASSRAREDTQYF. CDR3 nucleotide sequence: TGTGCCAGCAGCCGGGCCCGGGAAGATACGCAGTATTTT.

About this clone itself: Other DNA variants within this sample encode the same CDR3. For the CDR3, the DNA is TGTGCTAGTGGTTTAGGGCAGAGCTCCTACAATGAGCAGTTCTTC. Translating gives CASGLGQSSYNEQFF. This chain links TRBV12-5 with TRBJ2-1, with D hard to call. V dropped 3 bases and J dropped 0 bases, with 9 bases sitting between them. CDR3 length: 15 residues. Looked up from germline, CDR1 is LGHNT and CDR2 is FRNRAP.

In regard to this clone: Other DNA sequences from this sample encode an identical CDR3 as well. The chain uses TRBV2 and TRBJ2-7; D may be TRBD2 (6 bases). The length of the CDR3 is 13 residues. Germline V gene sequence: CDR1 SNHLY, CDR2 FYNNEI. Trimming took 3 bases from V and 3 from J, leaving 9 bases between them. The chain's CDR3 is CASSDGRGYEQYF. The CDR3 region has the DNA TGTGCCAGCAGTGACGGGCGGGGCTACGAGCAGTACTTC.

The chain links TRBV5-4 to TRBJ2-7; D call uncertain. This CDR3 has 14 amino acids. Between the trimmed V and J ends, which lost 4 bases and 4 bases, there was a span of 15 bases. CDR1 is SGHNT, CDR2 YYREEE, per germline (reference sequence). CDR3 residues: CASSRGPLEYEQYF. Here the CDR3 DNA reads TGTGCCAGCAGCCGAGGACCCCTTGAATACGAGCAGTACTTC.

This clone showed up just a few times. The rearrangement joins TRBV28 to TRBJ1-2; D is possibly TRBD1 (6 bases). There are 15 residues in the CDR3. The germline gives CDR1 MDHEN, CDR2 SYDVKM. V lost 2 bases and J 2 bases, leaving 12 bases between the germline ends. CDR3 sequence reads: CASSLGPTGNYGYTF. The CDR3 DNA reads TGTGCCAGCAGTTTAGGTCCCACAGGGAACTATGGCTACACCTTC.

Concerning this clone: Other DNA sequences in this sample translate to the same CDR3. The chain combines TRBV9 with TRBJ2-1, with 7 positions matching TRBD1. V lost 0 bases, J lost 5 bases, and 2 bases stayed unmatched. The CDR3 sequence is 14 residues long. Germline assignment: CDR1 SGDLS and CDR2 YYNGEE. The CDR3 DNA sequence: TGTGCCAGCAGCGTAGTAGGGACAGACAATGAGCAGTTCTTC. Protein sequence: CASSVVGTDNEQFF.

On this clone itself: Other nucleotide sequences in the sample specify the same CDR3. J is TRBJ2-7 and V is TRBV27, with D possibly being TRBD1 (5 bases). The V end lost 2 bases, the J end lost 4 bases, and 12 bases lay between the germline ends. The CDR3 runs 14 residues. Germline CDR1 is MNHEY and CDR2 is SMNVEV (reference sequence). In nucleotides, the CDR3 is TGTGCCAGCAGTTTACGGCCAGGGCCATACGAGCAGTACTTC. Protein product: CASSLRPGPYEQYF.

V and J are TRBV7-9 and TRBJ1-1; perhaps TRBD1 as D (5 bases). Germline CDR1 reads SEHNR; CDR2 reads FQNEAQ (reference sequence). Between the trimmed V and J ends, which lost 1 base and 5 bases, there was a span of 14 bases. The CDR3 spans 15 residues. The CDR3 here is CASSLELRGRTEAFF. The CDR3 DNA reads as TGTGCCAGCAGCTTAGAGTTGAGGGGAAGAACTGAAGCTTTCTTT.

The V and J genes are TRBV7-3 and TRBJ2-1; tentative D call: TRBD2 (7 bases). V was clipped by 5 bases and J by 8 bases, with 16 bases between them. The CDR3 extends over 14 amino acids. Germline lookup yields CDR1 SGHTA and CDR2 FQGTGA. The CDR3 DNA reads as TGTGCCAGCAGCGCCAACCAGGGGAGGGATGAGCAGTTCTTC. It yields the protein CASSANQGRDEQFF.

J is TRBJ2-7 and V is TRBV19; the match to TRBD1 covers 7 bases. The CDR3 totals 15 residues. J was trimmed by 2 bases and V by 5 bases; bases with no gene match: 9. Looked up from germline, CDR1 is LNHDA and CDR2 is SQIVND (reference sequence). The CDR3 nucleotides are TGTGCCAGTAGTGTGACTGGGGACAGAGCCTACGAGCAGTACTTC. Its protein product is CASSVTGDRAYEQYF.

The chain combines TRBV5-1 with TRBJ2-5, with 14 positions matching TRBD2. The V and J ends lost 7 bases and 3 bases, in that order; junction bases with no gene match: 2. In germline, CDR1 is SGHRS, CDR2 YFSETQ. The CDR3 length is 14 residues. CDR3 in DNA: TGCGCCAGCCGGGGACTAGCGGGAGAAGAGACCCAGTACTTC. Its translation is CASRGLAGEETQYF.

The J gene is TRBJ2-6, the V gene TRBV5-5, with D unclear. This CDR3 contains 15 residues. Trimming cost V 0 bases and J 4 bases, with 8 bases left between them. From germline, CDR1 is SGHKS and CDR2 YYEKEE (reference sequence). The CDR3 coding sequence is TGTGCCAGCAGCTTGGAGGCGCTCGGGGCCAACGTCCTGACTTTC. Translation gives CASSLEALGANVLTF. The full variable domain, its missing parts supplied by reference TRBV5-5 and TRBJ2-6, is DAGVTQSPTHLIKTRGQQVTLRCSPISGHKSVSWYQQVLGQGPQFIFQYYEKEERGRGNFPDRFSARQFPNYSSELNVNALLLGDSALYLCASSLEALGANVLTFGAGSRLTVL.

The V and J genes are TRBV4-1 and TRBJ2-7; 11 nucleotides align to TRBD1. Germline V gene data show CDR1 as MGHRA and CDR2 as YSYEKL. V dropped 3 bases and J dropped 3; count of bases not matched to a gene: 7. The CDR3 spans 16 residues. As DNA, the CDR3 is TGCGCCAGCAGCCAGGGACAGGGGGGTTCAGGCTACGAGCAGTACTTC. This translates into CASSQGQGGSGYEQYF.

The rearrangement joins TRBV5-8 to TRBJ1-1; D is unclear. The CDR3 contains 14 residues. The germline gives CDR1 SGHTS, CDR2 YDEGEE. V was clipped by 0 bases and J by 5 bases, with 11 bases between them. The CDR3 spells CASSLGQDRTEAFF. The CDR3 nucleotides read TGTGCCAGCAGCTTGGGGCAGGATAGGACTGAAGCTTTCTTT. The full variable domain, rest sourced from reference TRBV5-8 and TRBJ1-1, is EAGVTQSPTHLIKTRGQQATLRCSPISGHTSVYWYQQALGLGLQFLLWYDEGEERNRGNFPPRFSGRQFPNYSSELNVNALELEDSALYLCASSLGQDRTEAFFGQGTRLTVV.

This clone was found a few times. Other DNA variants within this sample encode the same CDR3. This sequence joins TRBV7-2 and TRBJ2-1; the D is unclear. Trimming removed 5 bases at V and 4 bases at J, with 3 bases between. Germline CDR1 is SGHTA and CDR2 is FQGNSA. The CDR3 has 11 residues. The DNA for the CDR3 is TGTGCCAGCAGCGAGTACAATGAGCAGTTCTTC. Encoded protein: CASSEYNEQFF.

This clone was picked up one time. V gene TRBV10-3 combines with J gene TRBJ2-3, with D perhaps matching TRBD1 or TRBD2 (6 bases each). The CDR3 loop spans 19 amino acids. V lost 4 bases to trimming and J lost 1 base, with 24 bases between them. Germline V gene lookup returns CDR1 ENHRY and CDR2 SYGVKD. CDR3 region: CAISGIRGRHPHRTDTQYF. The DNA for the CDR3 is TGTGCCATCAGTGGCATTAGGGGGAGGCACCCCCATCGCACAGATACGCAGTATTTT.

This clone occurred once. The CDR3 sequence: CASSVGDSLKTYNEQFF. As DNA, the CDR3 is TGTGCCAGCAGCGTAGGGGACAGCCTTAAGACTTACAATGAGCAGTTCTTC. The chain uses TRBV9 and TRBJ2-1; 7 bases line up with TRBD1. Germline V gene lookup returns CDR1 SGDLS and CDR2 YYNGEE. With 0 bases clipped from V and 4 bases from J, the junction kept 10 bases outside the gene matches. The CDR3 extends over 17 amino acids.

This clone is a singleton in its sample. The chain recombines TRBV7-6 with TRBJ2-7, with 9 bases aligning to TRBD2. Per germline, CDR1 SGHVS and CDR2 FNYEAQ. Unmatched junction bases numbered 12, after V lost 5 bases and J lost 4 bases. CDR3 length: 16 amino acids. The CDR3 is CASSPRLADISYEQYF. The DNA of the CDR3 is TGTGCCAGCAGCCCCCGACTAGCGGATATTTCATACGAGCAGTACTTC.

Worth noting for this clone: Other nucleotide sequences from this sample produce the same CDR3. This chain links TRBV5-1 with TRBJ1-3; weak D call: TRBD1 (6 bases). The CDR3 sequence is 14 residues long. V was pared by 4 bases and J by 4 bases, with 12 bases between. CDR1 and CDR2 from the germline V gene are SGHRS and YFSETQ. CDR3 in DNA: TGCGCCAGCAGCCCACAGGGTGCGGGAAACACCATATATTTT. As protein: CASSPQGAGNTIYF.

The V call is TRBV6-1, the J call TRBJ2-2; no firm D call. CDR3 length: 15 amino acids. The germline V and J ends were trimmed by 3 bases and 3 bases, with 11 bases remaining between them. Germline CDR1 MNHNS, CDR2 SASEGT. CDR3 amino acids: CASSDRNRYTGELFF. CDR3 in DNA: TGTGCCAGCAGTGATAGGAACAGATACACCGGGGAGCTGTTTTTT.

The chain links TRBV30 to TRBJ2-7, with D possibly matching TRBD1 (6 bases). V lost 5 bases, J lost 1 base, and 18 bases lay in between. Germline CDR1 and CDR2: GTSNPN and SVGIG (reference sequence). CDR3 length: 15 amino acids. DNA for the CDR3: TGTGCCTGGGTCAGTAGGACAGAATCATCCTACGAGCAGTACTTC. It translates to CAWVSRTESSYEQYF.